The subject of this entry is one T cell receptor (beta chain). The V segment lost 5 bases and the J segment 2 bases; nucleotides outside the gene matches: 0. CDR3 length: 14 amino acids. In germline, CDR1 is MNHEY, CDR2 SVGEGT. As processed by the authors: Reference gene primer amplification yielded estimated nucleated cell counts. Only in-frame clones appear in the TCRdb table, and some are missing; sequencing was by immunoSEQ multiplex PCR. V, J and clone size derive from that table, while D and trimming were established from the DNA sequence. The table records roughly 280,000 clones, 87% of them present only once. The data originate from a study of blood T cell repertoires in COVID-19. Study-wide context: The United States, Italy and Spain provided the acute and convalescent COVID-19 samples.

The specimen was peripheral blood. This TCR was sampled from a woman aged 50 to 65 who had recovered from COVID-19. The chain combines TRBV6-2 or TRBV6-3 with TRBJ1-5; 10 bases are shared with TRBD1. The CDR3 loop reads CASSGQGGNQPQHF. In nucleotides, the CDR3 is TGTGCCAGCAGTGGACAGGGGGGCAATCAGCCCCAGCATTTT.